A selection of T cell receptor beta chains follows, all from one sample in a study of CD8 T cells in Susac syndrome. TCRdb processed the immunoSEQ multiplex PCR reads anew with MiXCR; each CDR3 protein has one entry. This table has about 130,000 distinct CDR3 sequences, 85% to 95% appearing once. The sequenced material came from CD8+ T cells from PBMCs. Receptor source: a human donor with Susac syndrome. Both conserved end residues are part of each CDR3. Fields, in order: D gene, clone size, J gene, V gene, CDR3 DNA, CDR3 protein. A D gene is named only where the DNA matches it firmly. Expanded clones get a size class; other rows say once, few or many, or leave the size out.

- - TRBJ2-7 TRBV11-3 TGTGCCAGCAGTTCCTACCGGACAGAGCGGGCAGACGAGCAGTACTTC CASSSYRTERADEQYF
- - TRBJ2-3 TRBV7-2 TGTGCCAGCAGCGCCGGACGTGGGGGAGATACGCAGTATTTT CASSAGRGGDTQYF
- - TRBJ2-5 TRBV14 TGTGCCAGCAGCCAAAGGAGCGAACTAGAGACCCAGTACTTC CASSQRSELETQYF
- - TRBJ2-1 TRBV9 TGTGCCAGCCAACAGGGGAGGGGTGAGCAGTTCTTC CASQQGRGEQFF
TRBD2 - TRBJ2-5 TRBV11-1 TGTGCCAGCAGCCCCTTAGCGGGGGACCAAGAGACCCAGTACTTC CASSPLAGDQETQYF
- - TRBJ2-7 TRBV7-9 TGTGCCAGCAGCTCTAGCGCGAACTCCTACGAGCAGTACTTC CASSSSANSYEQYF
TRBD1 - TRBJ2-3 TRBV15 TGTGCCACCACCCCGAGGGACAGGGCCGGAGATACGCAGTATTTT CATTPRDRAGDTQYF
TRBD1 - TRBJ2-7 TRBV9 TGTGCCAGCAGCAACGACAGGGAGAATACCTACGAGCAGTACTTC CASSNDRENTYEQYF
- - TRBJ2-1 TRBV6-1 TGTGCCAGCAGTGAAGCGCCCGGGAGTGTCTACAATGAGCAGTTCTTC CASSEAPGSVYNEQFF
- - TRBJ1-4 TRBV27 TGTGCCAGCAGTACAAAGGAGGGGGTTGGGGCTAATGAAAAACTGTTTTTT CASSTKEGVGANEKLFF
- once TRBJ2-1 TRBV5-4 TGTGCCAGCAGCTTAAGCAACTCCTACAATGAGCAGTTCTTC CASSLSNSYNEQFF
- - TRBJ2-3 TRBV12-3/TRBV12-4 TGTGCCAGCAGCGAGGAGGTTACTAGCACAGATACGCAGTATTTT CASSEEVTSTDTQYF
TRBD1 - TRBJ1-1 TRBV12-3/TRBV12-4 TGTGCCAGCAGTTTATACAGGGGGACTGAAGCTTTCTTT CASSLYRGTEAFF
TRBD1 - TRBJ1-5 TRBV9 TGTGCCAGCAGCCCTCAGGGGACAGGGAGTCAGCCCCAGCATTTT CASSPQGTGSQPQHF
- - TRBJ1-2 TRBV13 TGTGCCAGCAGGCCCACAGGGAGTGACTATGGCTACACCTTC CASRPTGSDYGYTF
- - TRBJ2-1 TRBV5-6 TGTGCCAGCAGCTTGGGGCTCGACGATACCTACAATGAGCAGTTCTTC CASSLGLDDTYNEQFF
- - TRBJ2-7 TRBV4-1 TGCGCCAGCAGCCTTACGGGACTTTCGGAGCAGTACTTC CASSLTGLSEQYF
TRBD1 - TRBJ2-7 TRBV9 TGTGCCAGCAGCCTTGGGGACAGCCAGTACTTC CASSLGDSQYF
TRBD2 - TRBJ2-1 TRBV20-1 TGCAGTGCTAGAGGCCCTAGCGGGTCATACAATGAGCAGTTCTTC CSARGPSGSYNEQFF
TRBD1 once TRBJ1-2 TRBV20-1 TGCAGTGCCAGGGGGGTACAGGGAATGCATGGCTACACCTTC CSARGVQGMHGYTF
TRBD1 - TRBJ2-4 TRBV20-1 TGCAGTGCTAGAGGGGGACAGGGGGCCTTAGCCAAAAACATTCAGTACTTC CSARGGQGALAKNIQYF
- - TRBJ2-5 TRBV27 TGTGCCAGCAGTTCCACCCCCGGGCTCCAAGAGACCCAGTACTTC CASSSTPGLQETQYF
TRBD1 once TRBJ2-1 TRBV5-5 TGTGCCAGCAGCTTGGTCCGGGACAGGGGCAATGAGCAGTTCTTC CASSLVRDRGNEQFF
TRBD2 - TRBJ2-1 TRBV4-1 TGCGCCAGCAGCCAAGAAGGGGCTAGCGGGAGTTACAATGAGCAGTTCTTC CASSQEGASGSYNEQFF
- - TRBJ1-2 TRBV15 TGTGCCACCAGCAGGGAGCCAACAGGGACTGGCTACACCTTC CATSREPTGTGYTF
- - TRBJ2-7 TRBV12-3/TRBV12-4 TGTGCCAGCACCACTCCGGGACTCAACTACGAGCAGTACTTC CASTTPGLNYEQYF
- - TRBJ1-5 TRBV9 TGTGCCAGCAGCCCCGGGGGGGTCGGGCCCCAGCATTTT CASSPGGVGPQHF
- - TRBJ2-1 TRBV27 TGTGCCAGCAGTCCCACGGACTCTTACAATGAGCAGTTCTTC CASSPTDSYNEQFF
TRBD2 - TRBJ2-7 TRBV4-1 TGCGCCAGCAGCCAAGCTCTAGCGGGAGGGTCCCAATATAACTACGAGCAGTACTTC CASSQALAGGSQYNYEQYF
TRBD1 - TRBJ2-2 TRBV29-1 TGCAGCGTTGAAGTTGGGGGGACAGGGAAGCTGTTTTTT CSVEVGGTGKLFF
- few TRBJ1-1 TRBV3-1 TGTGCCAGCAGCCTGGGGACGAGTGAAGCTTTCTTT CASSLGTSEAFF
TRBD2 - TRBJ2-7 TRBV19 TGTGCCAGTAGTATGGGACTAGGATCCTACGAGCAGTACTTC CASSMGLGSYEQYF
- - TRBJ1-2 TRBV18 TGTGCCAGCTCACCAATGGGCAACCACCAAAACTATGGCTACACCTTC CASSPMGNHQNYGYTF
TRBD1 - TRBJ1-5 TRBV2 TGTGCCAGCAGGAGGGGGACAGGAGGGGGCCAGCCCCAGCATTTT CASRRGTGGGQPQHF
- - TRBJ2-2 TRBV20-1 TGCAGTGCTAGCGACGGCAGATCGAACACCGGGGAGCTGTTTTTT CSASDGRSNTGELFF
- - TRBJ1-5 TRBV9 TGTGCCAGCAGCCTAGCGACAGATCAGCCCCAGCATTTT CASSLATDQPQHF
TRBD2 - TRBJ2-2 TRBV5-6 TGTGCCAGCAGCACCGGGACTAGCGGGATCCGGGAGCTGTTTTTT CASSTGTSGIRELFF
TRBD1 - TRBJ1-4 TRBV20-1 TGCAGTGCTAGAGATCTGGAACGGGACAGGGAGGAAAAACTGTTTTTT CSARDLERDREEKLFF
- - TRBJ2-2 TRBV4-1 TGCGCCAGCAGCCAGGAGAGACAGAACGGGGAGCTGTTTTTT CASSQERQNGELFF
TRBD1 - TRBJ2-3 TRBV11-2 TGTGCCAGCAGCGGAGGGACAGGGGACACTTCGCGCACAGATACGCAGTATTTT CASSGGTGDTSRTDTQYF
- - TRBJ2-5 TRBV30 TGTGCCTGGAGTGTACGGTGGGGGGGGGCGCGGATGGAGACCCAGTACTTC CAWSVRWGGARMETQYF
TRBD2 - TRBJ2-1 TRBV30 TGTGCCTGGAGTGTACCTGCTAGCGGGCAAATCCCGGATGAGCAGTTCTTC CAWSVPASGQIPDEQFF
TRBD2 - TRBJ2-5 TRBV29-1 TGCAGCGTTGGGGCTAGCGGGGCAGGATTACTTAGTGGGGGGACCCAGTACTTC CSVGASGAGLLSGGTQYF
- - TRBJ2-1 TRBV10-1 TGCGCCAGCAGTGAAGAGGCAGGGGACAATGAGCAGTTCTTC CASSEEAGDNEQFF
TRBD2 once TRBJ2-7 TRBV4-1 TGCGCCAGCAGCCAACCTAAGCCGGGTAGCGGGTACTACGAGCAGTACTTC CASSQPKPGSGYYEQYF
- - TRBJ2-7 TRBV10-2 TGCGCCAGCAGTGAGTCGGGGTTCGAGCAGTACTTC CASSESGFEQYF
- - TRBJ2-1 TRBV12-3/TRBV12-4 TGTGCCAGCAGAGAGGGACACGATGAGCAGTTCTTC CASREGHDEQFF
TRBD1 - TRBJ1-2 TRBV30 TGTGCCTGGAGGGGAATCGGACAGGGGGATGGCTACACCTTC CAWRGIGQGDGYTF
- few TRBJ1-2 TRBV12-5 TGTGCTAGTGGCGCCGGGGGTGGCTACACCTTC CASGAGGGYTF
TRBD1 - TRBJ1-2 TRBV5-1 TGCGCCAGCAGCTCAGAGACAGGGACCCACTATGGCTACACCTTC CASSSETGTHYGYTF
- once TRBJ2-1 TRBV6-1 TGTGCCAGCAGAGGAGGGGGCGGGACAATACCCCTCAGCCATGAGCAGTTCTTC CASRGGGGTIPLSHEQFF
- - TRBJ2-5 TRBV15 TGTGCCACCAGCAGAGAAAGGTCAGCTCAAGAGACCCAGTACTTC CATSRERSAQETQYF
- - TRBJ2-7 TRBV18 TGTGCCAGCTCCCTAACATCACAGGGCTACGAGCAGTACTTC CASSLTSQGYEQYF
- - TRBJ2-5 TRBV5-6 TGTGCCAGCAGCTTGGTTATGGAGGAGACCCAGTACTTC CASSLVMEETQYF
- - TRBJ1-2 TRBV5-1 TGCGCCAGCAGCTTGGCGACAGATTCTAACTATGGCTACACCTTC CASSLATDSNYGYTF
TRBD2 - TRBJ2-1 TRBV3-1 TGTGCCAGCAGCCAGACTAGCGGGAGTGGGAATGAGCAGTTCTTC CASSQTSGSGNEQFF
TRBD1 - TRBJ1-5 TRBV27 TGTGCCAGCAATGCGGGACAGGGGACGAATCAGCCCCAGCATTTT CASNAGQGTNQPQHF
- - TRBJ2-1 TRBV4-1 TGCGCCAGCAGCCAAGAGGGGCGACATGAGCAGTTCTTC CASSQEGRHEQFF
TRBD1 - TRBJ2-3 TRBV27 TGTGCCAGCAGTGTGGGACAGGGGATTTGGGATACGCAGTATTTT CASSVGQGIWDTQYF